This T cell receptor beta chain was retrieved from a study of CXCR3-negative and CXCR3-positive naive CD8 T cells. Study background: Each library gave roughly 1.5 +/- 0.3 million of roughly 140 million TRB reads.

Considering frequency, this clonotype is medium-sized. Its antigen is as yet unknown. Findings and caveats of the study: Naive cells, whether CXCR3-negative or CXCR3-positive, had similar TRBV-TRBJ usage, while memory cells differed.

With UMI labels, 5' RACE was used to prepare the TRB cDNA libraries. TCRdb reanalyzed the 5' RACE reads, giving one entry per CDR3 protein sequence and no DNA. This sample contains some 40,000 distinct CDR3 sequences. CDR1 is SGHTA, CDR2 FQGTGA, per germline. This CDR3 contains 18 residues. This clonotype was obtained from a human donor in good health. Some clones in this sample may be carry-over from other donors' samples. V usage is TRBV7-3 and J usage is TRBJ2-2; checking the TCRdb D call of TRBD1 is not possible without DNA. Input material: memory CD8+ T cells from blood. The CDR3 loop is CASSPTYTRGANTGELFF.